This T cell receptor beta chain originates from a study of blood T cell repertoires in COVID-19. As for the study in general: Material from acute and convalescent COVID-19 was sourced from the United States, Italy and Spain. Sample material is recorded as cDNA or gDNA derived from T cells, B-cell-depleted T cells, or PBMCs.

As handled by the study authors: The authors estimated nucleated cell counts from reference gene primer amplification. Profiling relied on immunoSEQ multiplex PCR, and the TCRdb table lists in-frame clones only, not all of them. V and J calls plus clone size are reproduced from that table; the DNA served to infer D and trimming. The profile shows roughly 100,000 clones, more than 70% of them singletons. V gave up 6 bases and J gave up 2 bases, with 16 bases separating them. Germline assignment: CDR1 WSHSY and CDR2 SAAADI. This CDR3 contains 15 residues. Material for sequencing was peripheral blood. This receptor was identified in a woman aged 80 or older in a cohort sampled during active COVID-19. This chain links TRBV10-2 with TRBJ1-2; D possibly corresponds to TRBD1 (6 bases). The CDR3 DNA reads as TGCGCCAGCAGAGAGAACAGGGTGGTGAACTATGGCTACACCTTC. The encoded protein is CASRENRVVNYGYTF.